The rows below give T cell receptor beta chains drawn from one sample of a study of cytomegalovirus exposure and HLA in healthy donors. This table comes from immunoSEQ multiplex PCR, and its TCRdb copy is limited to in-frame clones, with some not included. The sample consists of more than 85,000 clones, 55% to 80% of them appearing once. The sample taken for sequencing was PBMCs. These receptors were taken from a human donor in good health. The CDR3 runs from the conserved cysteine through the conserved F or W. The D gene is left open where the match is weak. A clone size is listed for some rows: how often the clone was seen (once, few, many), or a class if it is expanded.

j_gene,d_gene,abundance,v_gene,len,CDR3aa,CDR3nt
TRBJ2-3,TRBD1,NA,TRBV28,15,CASSPQGQVTDTQYF,TGTGCCAGCAGCCCACAGGGACAGGTCACAGATACGCAGTATTTT
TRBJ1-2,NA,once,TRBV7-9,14,CASREVSNSEGYTF,TGTGCCAGCAGAGAAGTTAGCAATTCAGAGGGCTACACCTTC
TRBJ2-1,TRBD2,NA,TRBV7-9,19,CASSSIGLAGALDYNEQFF,TGTGCCAGCAGCTCGATCGGACTAGCGGGAGCGCTCGACTACAATGAGCAGTTCTTC
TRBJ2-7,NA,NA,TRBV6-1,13,CASTTSPPYEQYF,TGTGCCAGCACAACTAGCCCCCCCTACGAGCAGTACTTC
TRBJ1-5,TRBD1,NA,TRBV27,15,CASSGRTGGNQPQHF,TGTGCCAGCAGTGGTCGGACAGGGGGAAATCAGCCCCAGCATTTT
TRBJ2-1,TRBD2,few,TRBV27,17,CASSLASGAVSYNEQFF,TGTGCCAGCAGTTTAGCTAGCGGGGCGGTCTCCTACAATGAGCAGTTCTTC
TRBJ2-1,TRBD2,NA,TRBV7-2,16,CASSLRRGSSYNEQFF,TGTGCCAGCAGCTTAAGGCGGGGGAGCTCCTACAATGAGCAGTTCTTC
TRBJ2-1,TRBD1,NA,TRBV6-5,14,CASRDREYSNEQFF,TGTGCCAGCCGCGACAGGGAGTATTCCAATGAGCAGTTCTTC
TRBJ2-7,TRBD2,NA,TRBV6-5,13,CASSYSGGKITDF,TGTGCCAGCAGTTACTCGGGGGGGAAAATCACGGACTTC
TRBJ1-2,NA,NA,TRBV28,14,CASSPDTTNYGYTF,TGTGCCAGCAGTCCCGACACAACTAACTATGGCTACACCTTC
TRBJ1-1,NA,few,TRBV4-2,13,CASSQLPTLEAFF,TGTGCCAGCAGCCAACTTCCGACACTTGAAGCTTTCTTT
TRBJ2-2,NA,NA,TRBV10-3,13,CAIRDSQIAELFF,TGTGCCATCAGGGACTCCCAGATAGCGGAGCTGTTTTTT
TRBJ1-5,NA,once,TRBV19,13,CASSLAVLQPQHF,TGTGCCAGTAGTCTAGCAGTTCTTCAGCCCCAGCATTTT
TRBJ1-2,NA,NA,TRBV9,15,CASSALTGISKGYTF,TGTGCCAGCAGCGCCTTAACAGGGATTAGTAAGGGCTACACCTTC
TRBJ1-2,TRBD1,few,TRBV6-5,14,CASSWAGQNYGYTF,TGTGCCAGCAGTTGGGCGGGACAGAACTATGGCTACACCTTC